These 12 T cell receptor beta chains originate from one sample sequenced in a study of T cell repertoires in cytomegalovirus infection. Using its own MiXCR run on the reads, TCRdb lists one record per CDR3 protein. The data hold 290,000 or so distinct CDR3 sequences, with around 9.1% observed a single time. Sequencing was performed on PBMCs. The receptors here all came from a human donor in good health (CMV status not recorded). Some clones in this sample may be carry-over from other donors' samples.

In this sample, this clonotype turned up a few times. The chain links TRBV5-1 to TRBJ1-1, with TRBD1 as a possible D gene (5 bases). The CDR3 totals 13 residues. V dropped 6 bases and J dropped 2 bases, with 11 bases sitting between them. Per germline, CDR1 SGHRS and CDR2 YFSETQ. The CDR3 sequence: CASTQGGNTEAFF. The CDR3 DNA sequence: TGCGCCAGCACCCAGGGAGGAAACACTGAAGCTTTCTTT.

This clonotype was observed many times. This chain uses TRBV12-3 or TRBV12-4 with TRBJ2-3, with TRBD2 identical over 7 bases. V trimming: 8 bases; J trimming: 6 bases; junction bases outside the gene matches: 8. The CDR3 contains 13 residues. The CDR3 region is CASRGEEWDTQYF. As DNA, the CDR3 is TGTGCCAGCCGGGGGGAGGAGTGGGATACGCAGTATTTT.

This clonotype appeared many times. CDR3 loop: CASTQRGGTSQFF. The CDR3 bases are TGCGCCAGCACCCAACGGGGCGGGACTTCTCAGTTCTTC. The chain uses TRBV23-1 and TRBJ2-1; TRBD2 is a possible D gene (6 bases). TRBV23-1 is an open reading frame, and its role is uncertain. Trimming shortened V by 7 bases and J by 13 bases, and 20 bases separated the two germline ends. This CDR3 has 13 residues.

This clonotype was observed at least ten times. The chain recombines TRBV19 with TRBJ1-2; TRBD1 is a possible D gene (6 bases). Germline values: CDR1 LNHDA, CDR2 SQIVND (reference sequence). This CDR3 region has 16 residues. V was cut by 7 bases and J by 7 bases, with 25 bases left in between. The CDR3 bases are TGTGCCAGTACCATTCAGCCGGACAGTTTAGTTGGTGGCTACACCTTC. This sequence encodes CASTIQPDSLVGGYTF.

This chain uses TRBV6-2 or TRBV6-3 with TRBJ1-5; no firm D call. Looked up from germline, CDR1 is MNHEY and CDR2 is SVGEGT. The V end lost 2 bases, the J end lost 2 bases, and 10 bases lay between the germline ends. CDR3 length equals 15 residues. This CDR3 reads CASSYGVMGNQPQHF. The CDR3 DNA follows: TGTGCCAGCAGTTACGGGGTCATGGGCAATCAGCCCCAGCATTTT.

The table lists this clonotype with many counts. The chain recombines TRBV7-2 with TRBJ2-7; TRBD1 is a possible D gene (6 bases). The V end was cut by 4 bases, the J end by 3 bases, with 13 bases between. Germline CDR1 is SGHTA and CDR2 is FQGNSA. The CDR3 spans 14 residues. The CDR3: CASSSGVGYYEQYV. The CDR3 DNA reads as TGTGCCAGCAGCTCAGGGGTTGGTTACTACGAGCAGTACGTC.

This rearrangement joins TRBV12-3 or TRBV12-4 to TRBJ1-1; no reliable D call. The V end was cut by 6 bases, the J end by 1 base, with 12 bases between. The CDR3 covers 14 residues. CDR3 nucleotide sequence: TGTGCCAGCAGGGGTCTCACCCGGAACACTGAAGCTTTCTTT. The encoded protein is CASRGLTRNTEAFF.

This clonotype was counted only a few times. This chain joins TRBV5-1 and TRBJ2-4; D uncertain. The CDR3 extends over 17 amino acids. Germline CDR1 and CDR2: SGHRS and YFSETQ. The germline V and J ends were trimmed by 5 bases and 1 base, with 19 bases remaining between them. CDR3 in amino acids: CASRDTAGVGAKNIQYF. CDR3 DNA: TGCGCCAGCAGAGATACGGCTGGGGTTGGGGCCAAAAACATTCAGTACTTC.

Many counts were recorded for this clonotype. The chain has TRBV13 and TRBJ1-2; D is unclear. From germline, CDR1 is PRHDT and CDR2 FYEKMQ (reference sequence). CDR3 length: 12 residues. V was clipped by 5 bases and J by 8 bases, with 12 bases between them. The CDR3 coding sequence is TGTGCCAGCAGCGTCCTCGACGGGGGCTACACCTTC. It yields the protein CASSVLDGGYTF.

This clonotype was observed at least ten times. J is TRBJ1-5 and V is TRBV7-9; TRBD1 aligns across 10 bases. CDR1 is SEHNR, CDR2 FQNEAQ, per germline (reference sequence). This CDR3 spans 16 amino acids. V dropped 1 base and J dropped 4; count of bases not matched to a gene: 4. The CDR3 loop is CASSLDPGQGNQPQHF. The CDR3 DNA sequence: TGTGCCAGCAGCTTAGACCCGGGACAGGGGAATCAGCCCCAGCATTTT.

The table lists this clonotype with many counts. The J gene is TRBJ2-5, the V gene TRBV28; 11 bases agree with TRBD2. V was clipped by 2 bases and J by 4 bases; unmatched bases: 6. Germline V gene lookup returns CDR1 MDHEN and CDR2 SYDVKM. The CDR3 loop spans 16 amino acids. CDR3 sequence reads: CASSLPSGGLSETQYF. CDR3 nucleotides: TGTGCCAGCAGTTTACCTAGCGGGGGGTTGTCAGAGACCCAGTACTTC.

This clonotype was picked up many times. The rearrangement joins TRBV3-1 to TRBJ2-2; 7 bases map to TRBD2. Germline-derived CDR1 and CDR2 are LGHDT and YNNKEL (reference sequence). V dropped 5 bases and J dropped 3; count of bases not matched to a gene: 6. The CDR3 has 15 residues. The CDR3 region is CASSYGLVYTGELFF. The CDR3 DNA reads as TGTGCCAGCAGCTACGGACTAGTGTACACCGGGGAGCTGTTTTTT.